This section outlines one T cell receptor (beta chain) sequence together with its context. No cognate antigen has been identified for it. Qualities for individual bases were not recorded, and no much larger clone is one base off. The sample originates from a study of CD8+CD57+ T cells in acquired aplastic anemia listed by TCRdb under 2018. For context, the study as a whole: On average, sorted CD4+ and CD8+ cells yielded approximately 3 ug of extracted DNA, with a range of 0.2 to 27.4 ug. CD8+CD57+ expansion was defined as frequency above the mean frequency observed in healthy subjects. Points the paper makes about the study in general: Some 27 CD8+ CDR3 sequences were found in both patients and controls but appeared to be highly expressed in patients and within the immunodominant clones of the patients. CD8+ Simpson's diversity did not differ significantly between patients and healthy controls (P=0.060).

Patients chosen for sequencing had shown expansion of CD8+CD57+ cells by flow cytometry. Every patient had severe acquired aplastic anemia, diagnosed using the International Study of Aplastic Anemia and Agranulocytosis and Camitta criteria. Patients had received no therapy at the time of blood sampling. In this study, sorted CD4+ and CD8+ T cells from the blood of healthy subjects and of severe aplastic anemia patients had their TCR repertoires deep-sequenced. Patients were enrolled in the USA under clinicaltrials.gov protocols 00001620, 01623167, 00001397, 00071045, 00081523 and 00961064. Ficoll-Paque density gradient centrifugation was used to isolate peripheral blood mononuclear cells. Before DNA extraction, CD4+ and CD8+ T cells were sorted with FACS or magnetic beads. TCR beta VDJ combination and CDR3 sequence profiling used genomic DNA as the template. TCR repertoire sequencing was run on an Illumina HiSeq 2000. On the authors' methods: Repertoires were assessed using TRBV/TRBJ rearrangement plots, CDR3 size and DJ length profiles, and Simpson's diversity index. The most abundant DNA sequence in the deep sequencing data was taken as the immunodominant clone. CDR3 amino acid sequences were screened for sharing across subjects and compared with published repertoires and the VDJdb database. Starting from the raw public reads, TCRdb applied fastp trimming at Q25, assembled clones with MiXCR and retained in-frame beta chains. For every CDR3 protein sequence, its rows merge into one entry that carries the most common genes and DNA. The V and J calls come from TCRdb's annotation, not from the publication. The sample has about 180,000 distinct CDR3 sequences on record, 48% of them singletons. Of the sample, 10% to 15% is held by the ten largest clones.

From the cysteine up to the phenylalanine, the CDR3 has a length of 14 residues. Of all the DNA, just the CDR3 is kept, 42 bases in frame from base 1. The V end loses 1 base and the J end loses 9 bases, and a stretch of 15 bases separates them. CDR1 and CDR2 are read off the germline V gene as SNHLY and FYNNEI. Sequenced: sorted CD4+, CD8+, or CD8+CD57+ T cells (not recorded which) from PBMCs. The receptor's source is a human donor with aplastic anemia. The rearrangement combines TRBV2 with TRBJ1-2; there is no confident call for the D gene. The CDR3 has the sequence CASSEVGSLGSYTF. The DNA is TGTGCCAGCAGTGAAGTCGGCAGCCTGGGGAGCTACACCTTC.